This T cell receptor beta chain was identified in a study of blood T cell repertoires in COVID-19. Overall study: From T cells, B-cell-depleted T cells, or PBMCs came the material, which was cDNA or gDNA.

V lost 4 bases and J lost 11, with 14 bases in between. The CDR3 has 12 residues. Germline CDR1 and CDR2: LNHDA and SQIVND (reference sequence). How the authors handled the data: Amplifying reference gene primers gave estimates of nucleated cell counts. Assay used: immunoSEQ multiplex PCR; TCRdb lists only in-frame clones, some missing. The DNA was the basis for D and trimming; V, J and clone size are from that table. The profile shows roughly 250,000 clones, approximately 78% of them singletons. The chain links TRBV19 to TRBJ2-5, with no clear D. This TCR was recovered from an older woman with active or convalescent COVID-19. The source material was peripheral blood. The CDR3 protein is CASSTLSGPQYF. CDR3 coding DNA: TGTGCCAGTAGTACCTTATCCGGTCCACAGTACTTC.